The rows below give T cell receptor beta chains drawn from one sample of a study of CD8+CD57+ T cells in acquired aplastic anemia. TCRdb reanalysed the reads using MiXCR and keeps one entry per CDR3 protein. The data show approximately 180,000 distinct CDR3 sequences, 55% to 65% seen once. Specimen: sorted CD4+, CD8+, or CD8+CD57+ T cells (not recorded which) from PBMCs. These receptor sequences come from a human donor with aplastic anemia. Both conserved end residues are part of each CDR3. The D gene is left open where the match is weak. A row's size may be missing; if present it is once, few, many or a size class.

V	J	D	size	CDR3	DNA
TRBV20-1	TRBJ1-3	.	.	CSARDRIYSGNTIYF	TGCAGTGCTAGAGACCGAATATACTCTGGAAACACCATATATTTT
TRBV27	TRBJ2-2	TRBD1	few	CASRLEPGQGSSGELFF	TGTGCCAGCAGGCTAGAACCGGGACAGGGCTCTTCCGGGGAGCTGTTTTTT
TRBV7-6	TRBJ1-6	TRBD1	few	CASSLEDRGDSPLHF	TGTGCCAGCAGCTTAGAAGACAGGGGAGACTCACCCCTCCACTTT
TRBV7-9	TRBJ2-7	.	.	CASSSWDYEQYF	TGTGCCAGCAGCTCGTGGGACTACGAGCAGTACTTC
TRBV5-4	TRBJ1-5	.	once	CASSLAGQDQPQHF	TGTGCCAGCAGCTTGGCAGGACAAGATCAGCCCCAGCATTTT
TRBV25-1	TRBJ1-1	.	many	CASRGFTEAFF	TGTGCCAGCCGGGGGTTCACTGAAGCTTTCTTT
TRBV20-1	TRBJ2-7	.	many	CSARGAGHEQYF	TGCAGTGCTAGGGGGGCAGGCCACGAGCAGTACTTC
TRBV5-1	TRBJ2-7	.	once	CASSSPWSYEQYF	TGCGCCAGCAGCTCCCCGTGGTCCTACGAGCAGTACTTC
TRBV7-3	TRBJ2-3	TRBD2	.	CASSTTSGGPLGDTQYF	TGTGCCAGCAGCACCACTAGCGGGGGCCCCCTGGGAGATACGCAGTATTTT
TRBV9	TRBJ2-5	TRBD2	.	CASSLRPSSAGSQETQYF	TGTGCCAGCAGCCTCCGTCCGTCATCAGCGGGGTCCCAAGAGACCCAGTACTTC
TRBV7-9	TRBJ1-2	.	many	CASSLESGNYGYTF	TGTGCCAGCAGCTTAGAATCGGGGAACTATGGCTACACCTTC
TRBV3-2	TRBJ2-7	.	.	CASSLRLAGEREQYF	TGTGCCAGCAGCCTCCGACTAGCGGGAGAACGGGAGCAGTACTTC
TRBV25-1	TRBJ2-2	.	.	CASSATSSPRGELFF	TGTGCCAGCAGCGCGACCTCCAGCCCCCGCGGGGAGCTGTTTTTT
TRBV5-8	TRBJ1-3	.	many	CASSWGAGRGNTIYF	TGTGCCAGCAGCTGGGGGGCAGGGCGGGGAAACACCATATATTTT
TRBV10-3	TRBJ1-4	TRBD1	.	CASDGTGNEKLFF	TGTGCCTCGGACGGGACAGGGAATGAAAAACTGTTTTTT
TRBV4-2	TRBJ1-1	.	many	CASSLSEGNTEAFF	TGTGCCAGCAGCTTGAGCGAGGGCAACACTGAAGCTTTCTTT
TRBV5-1	TRBJ2-7	.	once	CASRTDSNYEQYF	TGCGCCAGCAGGACGGACTCCAACTACGAGCAGTACTTC
TRBV4-1	TRBJ1-2	.	.	CASSQGFEGGGTNYGYTF	TGCGCCAGCAGCCAAGGTTTCGAGGGAGGGGGGACCAACTATGGCTACACCTTC
TRBV5-1	TRBJ2-7	TRBD1	.	CASSEGTGSNEQYF	TGCGCCAGCAGCGAAGGGACAGGTTCAAACGAGCAGTACTTC
TRBV12-3/TRBV12-4	TRBJ1-2	TRBD1	.	CASSSGGGGTGPYTF	TGTGCCAGCAGTTCAGGTGGCGGGGGGACAGGGCCTTACACCTTC
TRBV5-1	TRBJ2-7	.	.	CASSKDGGSTYEQYF	TGCGCCAGCAGCAAGGACGGAGGATCCACCTACGAGCAGTACTTC
TRBV20-1	TRBJ2-7	TRBD2	once	CSARETSSYEQYF	TGCAGTGCTAGGGAGACTAGCAGCTACGAGCAGTACTTC
TRBV29-1	TRBJ2-7	.	.	CSVFQGGEQYF	TGCAGCGTATTCCAGGGCGGCGAGCAGTACTTC
TRBV4-3	TRBJ2-7	.	.	CASSPGVGGFYEQYF	TGCGCCAGCAGCCCAGGCGTGGGGGGATTCTACGAGCAGTACTTC
TRBV29-1	TRBJ2-6	.	.	CSAVGGGPGANVLTF	TGCAGCGCCGTCGGTGGGGGCCCCGGGGCCAACGTCCTGACTTTC
TRBV7-3	TRBJ2-3	TRBD2	.	CASSLTGSGGFTDTQYF	TGTGCCAGCAGCTTAACAGGATCGGGGGGGTTCACAGATACGCAGTATTTT
TRBV30	TRBJ1-2	.	many	CAWSVGRDGYTF	TGTGCCTGGAGTGTAGGCAGGGATGGCTACACCTTC
TRBV9	TRBJ2-2	.	once	CASSVAADSDRNTGELFF	TGTGCCAGCAGCGTAGCGGCGGACAGCGACCGGAACACCGGGGAGCTGTTTTTT
TRBV7-2	TRBJ1-2	.	.	CASSSRDPRYYGYTF	TGTGCCAGCAGCTCCCGGGACCCGAGGTACTATGGCTACACCTTC
TRBV7-4	TRBJ2-5	TRBD1	.	CASSPQGAWETQYF	TGTGCCAGCAGCCCACAGGGGGCTTGGGAGACCCAGTACTTC
TRBV7-9	TRBJ2-7	.	.	CASSSPSEGGPYEQYF	TGTGCCAGCAGCTCCCCTAGCGAGGGAGGCCCCTACGAGCAGTACTTC
TRBV20-1	TRBJ2-2	TRBD2	.	CSASLAGNTGELFF	TGCAGTGCTAGCTTAGCGGGGAACACCGGGGAGCTGTTTTTT
TRBV7-2	TRBJ2-1	.	.	CASSTDPYNEQFF	TGTGCCAGCAGCACGGACCCCTACAATGAGCAGTTCTTC
TRBV29-1	TRBJ2-1	.	many	CSVGTGGSYNEQFF	TGCAGCGTTGGGACTGGCGGCTCCTACAATGAGCAGTTCTTC
TRBV7-9	TRBJ1-2	TRBD1	many	CASSPSYGTGLYGYTF	TGTGCCAGCAGCCCTTCTTACGGGACAGGTCTCTATGGCTACACCTTC
TRBV20-1	TRBJ1-5	.	.	CSAPDGNQPQHF	TGCAGTGCCCCTGACGGCAATCAGCCCCAGCATTTT
TRBV29-1	TRBJ1-1	.	many	CSVEGRATTEAFF	TGCAGCGTTGAAGGCCGGGCGACGACTGAAGCTTTCTTT
TRBV2	TRBJ2-7	.	.	CASGGNSGNEQYF	TGTGCCAGCGGTGGGAACTCCGGGAACGAGCAGTACTTC
TRBV20-1	TRBJ2-7	TRBD1	.	CSATPGQPYEQYF	TGCAGTGCTACCCCGGGACAGCCCTACGAGCAGTACTTC
TRBV10-3	TRBJ1-6	.	few	CASSPNGGRNSPLHF	TGTGCCAGCAGTCCGAACGGGGGGCGTAATTCACCCCTCCACTTT
TRBV2	TRBJ2-7	TRBD2	.	CASSGVGGGALEQYF	TGTGCCAGCAGTGGAGTTGGCGGGGGGGCTCTTGAGCAGTACTTC
TRBV20-1	TRBJ2-5	.	once	CSASKTGQETQYF	TGCAGTGCCAGTAAGACAGGTCAAGAGACCCAGTACTTC
TRBV7-2	TRBJ2-7	TRBD1	.	CASSDDPGQTTYEQYF	TGTGCCAGCAGCGACGACCCGGGACAGACGACCTACGAGCAGTACTTC
TRBV20-1	TRBJ2-7	.	.	CSAIAANEQYF	TGCAGTGCTATAGCGGCAAACGAGCAGTACTTC
TRBV2	TRBJ2-5	.	.	CASRAPETQYF	TGTGCCAGCAGAGCCCCGGAGACCCAGTACTTC
TRBV2	TRBJ1-1	.	.	CASFEVWLNTEAFF	TGTGCCAGCTTTGAGGTCTGGTTGAACACTGAAGCTTTCTTT